A single sample gave rise to the 26 T cell receptor beta chains below, sequenced in a study of blood T cells in healthy people across ages. Using a J-beta primer mix together with a sample-barcoded 5' primer, a second PCR was run for about 6 to 12 cycles. TCRdb reanalysed the 5' RACE reads using MiXCR and keeps one entry per CDR3 protein. This table holds 1.2 million to 1.5 million distinct CDR3 sequences, approximately 42% found once. The sample consisted of blood. The receptors derive from a young woman in good health.

V and J are TRBV5-4 and TRBJ2-3; TRBD2 matches 8 bases. V was pared by 0 bases and J by 5 bases, with 11 bases of the junction left unmatched. This CDR3 has 17 residues. Germline values: CDR1 SGHNT, CDR2 YYREEE (reference sequence). The CDR3 region is CASSLVAGGGGVDTQYF. CDR3 nucleotides: TGTGCCAGCAGCTTGGTGGCGGGAGGAGGTGGCGTAGATACGCAGTATTTT.

J is TRBJ2-1 and V is TRBV3-1; 12 nucleotides match TRBD1. The J call is in doubt because the DNA end fits TRBJ2-7 better. The germline V gene has CDR1 LGHDT and CDR2 YNNKEL (reference sequence). This CDR3 is built from 16 residues. The CDR3 here is CASSQRDRGRYNEQYF. CDR3 in DNA: TGTGCCAGCAGCCAACGGGACAGGGGGCGCTACAATGAGCAGTACTTC.

The chain couples TRBV10-3 to TRBJ2-7; 10 bases are a match to TRBD1. V was clipped by 3 bases and J by 5 bases; unmatched bases: 7. Germline CDR1 is ENHRY and CDR2 is SYGVKD. The CDR3 covers 15 residues. The CDR3 region has the DNA TGTGCCATCAGTGAACCGGGACAGGGGTCCGACGAGCAGTACTTC. Its protein product is CAISEPGQGSDEQYF.

This clonotype was detected only a few times. This chain connects TRBV3-1 to TRBJ2-5, with 10 bases lining up with TRBD2. The V and J ends lost 5 bases and 3 bases, in that order; junction bases with no gene match: 3. The CDR3 runs to 14 residues. Germline V gene lookup returns CDR1 LGHDT and CDR2 YNNKEL (reference sequence). CDR3 sequence: CASSYLAGEETQYF. CDR3 coding DNA: TGTGCCAGCAGCTACCTAGCGGGAGAAGAGACCCAGTACTTC.

The rearrangement links TRBV6-5 to TRBJ1-5; 8 nucleotides line up with TRBD1. Germline values: CDR1 MNHEY, CDR2 SVGAGI. The V gene end was trimmed by 8 bases and the J gene end by 4 bases; junction bases not matched to a gene: 7. The CDR3 is made up of 14 amino acids. In DNA, the CDR3 is TGTGCCAGCTCAGGGGGCGTCCTGAATCAGCCCCAGCATTTT. Translation: CASSGGVLNQPQHF.

The table lists this clonotype with many counts. The rearrangement joins TRBV20-1 to TRBJ2-7; maybe TRBD2 (5 bases). This CDR3 spans 15 amino acids. Trimming pared 1 base from V and 4 bases from J, leaving 17 bases between. Germline V gene lookup returns CDR1 DFQATT and CDR2 SNEGSKA (reference sequence). The CDR3 DNA reads as TGCAGTGCTAGAGGACTAACAACCTTTGGGTACGAGCAGTACTTC. Amino acids: CSARGLTTFGYEQYF.

The V and J genes are TRBV4-2 and TRBJ1-2; D ambiguous. Germline CDR1 LGHNA, CDR2 YNFKEQ. Trimming pared 1 base from V and 4 bases from J, leaving 10 bases between. This CDR3 comprises 14 residues. DNA of the CDR3: TGTGCCAGCAGCCAAGCAAATGGGGTCTATGGCTACACCTTC. Translating it yields CASSQANGVYGYTF.

This clonotype was detected only a few times. The chain combines TRBV7-2 with TRBJ2-1; no reliable D call. Trimming took 4 bases from V and 10 from J, leaving 11 bases between them. CDR3 length: 12 amino acids. Looked up from germline, CDR1 is SGHTA and CDR2 is FQGNSA. The CDR3 sequence is CASSSPRKEQFF. The DNA for the CDR3 is TGTGCCAGCAGCTCGCCTCGTAAGGAGCAGTTCTTC.

This clonotype has only one observation. The rearrangement joins TRBV20-1 to TRBJ1-1, with D possibly matching TRBD1 (6 bases). CDR1 and CDR2 (germline): DFQATT, SNEGSKA (reference sequence). This CDR3 spans 14 amino acids. CDR3 protein: CHPRGGGWNTEAFF. The DNA for the CDR3 is TGCCATCCTAGAGGGGGGGGTTGGAACACTGAAGCTTTCTTT.

In this sample, this clonotype turned up a few times. The V gene is TRBV7-9, the J gene TRBJ2-1; 11 bases match TRBD2. The CDR3 spans 16 residues. The junction had 9 bases not matched to a gene; V was cut back by 4 bases and J by 7 bases. Per germline, CDR1 SEHNR and CDR2 FQNEAQ (reference sequence). CDR3 nucleotides: TGTGCCAGCAGCTATCATACTAGCGGGAGAGCTAATGAGCAGTTCTTC. Its translation is CASSYHTSGRANEQFF.

The chain links TRBV11-3 to TRBJ2-7, with D perhaps matching TRBD2 (7 bases). V was pared by 2 bases and J by 0 bases, with 29 bases between. The CDR3 is 21 amino acids. The germline gives CDR1 SGHNT, CDR2 YENEEA. CDR3 region: CASSLYHLVSRGTMSSYEQYF. The CDR3 DNA is TGTGCCAGCAGCTTATATCATCTTGTCTCGCGGGGGACAATGAGCTCCTACGAGCAGTACTTC. Filled out from reference TRBV11-3 and TRBJ2-7, the complete variable domain reads EAGVVQSPRYKIIEKKQPVAFWCNPISGHNTLYWYLQNLGQGPELLIRYENEEAVDDSQLPKDRFSAERLKGVDSTLKIQPAELGDSAVYLCASSLYHLVSRGTMSSYEQYFGPGTRLTVT.

The chain is built from TRBV3-1 and TRBJ2-1, with 8 bases matching TRBD2. Germline CDR1 is LGHDT and CDR2 is YNNKEL (reference sequence). V shed 1 base and J 7 bases; nucleotides not matched to a gene: 9. This CDR3 is built from 16 residues. This CDR3 is CASSQAGRGGLNEQFF. CDR3 DNA sequence: TGTGCCAGCAGCCAAGCTGGTCGGGGGGGCCTGAATGAGCAGTTCTTC.

This clonotype has more than one count but fewer than ten. This chain joins TRBV9 and TRBJ1-6, with D perhaps TRBD1 (5 bases). The V and J ends lost 3 bases and 7 bases respectively, with 8 bases between them. Germline-derived CDR1 and CDR2 are SGDLS and YYNGEE. This CDR3 has 13 residues. CDR3 in amino acids: CASSEAGNSPLHF. The CDR3 bases are TGTGCCAGCAGCGAGGCAGGGAATTCACCCCTCCACTTT.

The CDR3 DNA sequence: TGTGCCAGCAGTTTTTACGGGGATGGTGAGCAGTTCTTC. Translating it yields CASSFYGDGEQFF. The rearrangement links TRBV27 to TRBJ2-1; weak D call: TRBD2 (5 bases). This CDR3 is built from 13 residues. V shed 3 bases and J shed 9 bases, with 12 bases lying between them. In germline, CDR1 is MNHEY, CDR2 SMNVEV (reference sequence).

This clonotype appeared a few times. This sequence joins TRBV5-1 and TRBJ2-4, with D perhaps matching TRBD1 or TRBD2 (7 bases each). The V and J ends lost 5 bases and 9 bases respectively, with 15 bases between them. This CDR3 comprises 13 residues. The germline CDR1 and CDR2 sequences are SGHRS and YFSETQ. The CDR3 DNA sequence: TGCGCCAGCAGAACTACAGGGGAGGGCATTCAGTACTTC. Protein product: CASRTTGEGIQYF.

This rearrangement joins TRBV24-1 to TRBJ2-5; D tentatively fits TRBD1 or TRBD2 (5 bases each). The V gene's germline CDR1 is KGHDR and CDR2 SFDVKD. CDR3 length: 14 residues. V lost 5 bases to trimming and J lost 4 bases, with 13 bases between them. For the CDR3, the DNA is TGTGCCACCAGTGGACCAGGGACCTCAGAGACCCAGTACTTC. As protein: CATSGPGTSETQYF.

This clonotype appeared a few times. The CDR3 loop reads CATSDSGTGEDTQYF. The CDR3 DNA sequence: TGTGCCACCAGTGATTCGGGGACAGGGGAGGATACGCAGTATTTT. The V call is TRBV24-1, the J call TRBJ2-3; 10 bases fit TRBD1. Germline-derived CDR1 and CDR2 are KGHDR and SFDVKD. The V segment lost 2 bases and the J segment 6 bases; nucleotides outside the gene matches: 4. The CDR3 has 15 amino acids.

The chain joins TRBV3-1 to TRBJ2-7, with TRBD2 identical over 11 bases. Germline V CDR1 and CDR2: LGHDT, YNNKEL (reference sequence). This CDR3 is built from 18 residues. Germline trimming cut 2 bases from V and 1 base from J; bases unmatched to any gene: 10. The CDR3 is CASSQPSETSGTSYEQYF. CDR3 in DNA: TGTGCCAGCAGCCAACCTTCCGAGACTAGCGGGACTTCCTACGAGCAGTACTTC.

The chain joins TRBV4-2 to TRBJ2-5; D ambiguous. The germline V and J ends were trimmed by 5 bases and 11 bases, with 15 bases remaining between them. From germline, CDR1 is LGHNA and CDR2 YNFKEQ. This CDR3 comprises 12 residues. The CDR3 protein is CASSVNHNEQYF. CDR3 nucleotides: TGTGCCAGCAGCGTTAACCACAATGAGCAGTACTTC.

V usage is TRBV6-1 and J usage is TRBJ2-5; perhaps TRBD2 as D (5 bases). The germline V and J ends were trimmed by 6 bases and 2 bases, with 16 bases remaining between them. This CDR3 contains 15 residues. CDR1 is MNHNS, CDR2 SASEGT, per germline. DNA of the CDR3: TGTGCCAGCAGCGTCTGGACTTTAATTCAAGAGACCCAGTACTTC. It codes for CASSVWTLIQETQYF.

There are a few counts of this clonotype. The chain joins TRBV20-1 to TRBJ2-4, with D possibly called TRBD1 or TRBD2 (5 bases each). Germline-derived CDR1 and CDR2 are DFQATT and SNEGSKA (reference sequence). This CDR3 is built from 14 residues. Deletions cut 3 bases from V and 8 bases from J, with 17 bases between. CDR3 residues: CSAREWGLGDIQYF. CDR3 in DNA: TGCAGTGCTAGGGAGTGGGGCTTGGGGGACATTCAGTACTTC.

V gene TRBV9 combines with J gene TRBJ1-2, with TRBD1 identical over 9 bases. Germline CDR1 reads SGDLS; CDR2 reads YYNGEE. This CDR3 region has 18 residues. J gave up 5 bases and V 2 bases, and 16 bases lay outside the gene matches. CDR3 amino acids: CASSVSRTGATSFYGYTF. CDR3 coding DNA: TGTGCCAGCAGCGTCAGTAGGACAGGGGCTACTTCCTTTTATGGCTACACCTTC. Together with reference TRBV9 and TRBJ1-2, the CDR3 gives the full variable domain: DSGVTQTPKHLITATGQRVTLRCSPRSGDLSVYWYQQSLDQGLQFLIQYYNGEERAKGNILERFSAQQFPDLHSELNLSSLELGDSALYFCASSVSRTGATSFYGYTFGSGTRLTVV.

This clonotype has a single count. The chain carries TRBV20-1 and TRBJ2-2, with 11 bases matching TRBD2. CDR1 is DFQATT, CDR2 SNEGSKA, per germline (reference sequence). This CDR3 has 15 amino acids. Germline trimming cut 4 bases from V and 6 bases from J; bases unmatched to any gene: 7. CDR3 loop: CSATTSGSRAGELFF. The CDR3 bases are TGCAGTGCTACCACTAGCGGGAGCCGAGCCGGGGAGCTGTTTTTT.

The CDR3 here is CASSPQGKNIQYF. In DNA form, the CDR3 reads TGTGCCAGCAGCCCACAGGGGAAAAACATTCAGTACTTC. This chain uses TRBV12-3 or TRBV12-4 with TRBJ2-4; 7 nucleotides match TRBD1. The V gene end was trimmed by 6 bases and the J gene end by 4 bases; junction bases not matched to a gene: 3. The CDR3 totals 13 residues.

This CDR3 is CAISESGGRRNEQFF. Written as DNA, the CDR3 is TGTGCCATCAGTGAATCCGGCGGGAGAAGGAATGAGCAGTTCTTC. V is TRBV10-3 and J is TRBJ2-1; 7 positions match TRBD2. CDR1 is ENHRY, CDR2 SYGVKD, per germline. The CDR3 sequence is 15 residues long. V lost 3 bases, J lost 7 bases, and 9 bases stayed unmatched.

This clonotype was detected a few times. CDR3 amino acids: CASTPRAGTGTYGYTF. The CDR3 bases are TGTGCCAGCACCCCGAGGGCGGGGACAGGCACTTATGGCTACACCTTC. The chain combines TRBV25-1 with TRBJ1-2; 8 bases align to TRBD1. This CDR3 comprises 16 residues. CDR1 and CDR2 from the germline V gene are MGHDK and SYGVNS. With V trimmed by 7 bases and J by 5 bases, 15 bases remained unmatched.